These 14 T cell receptor beta chains were sequenced from one sample in a study of T cell changes during pregnancy in multiple sclerosis. The assay was immunoSEQ multiplex PCR, and TCRdb's table has in-frame clones only and misses some. The top ten clones hold more than 4% of a sample with about 28,000 clones, just over 90% of them seen once. This sample comprised peripheral blood, obtained in the first trimester of pregnancy. Receptors were obtained from a female donor in good health, enrolled as a control in a pregnancy study.

The chain couples TRBV19 to TRBJ1-6; tentatively, D is TRBD1 (6 bases). The CDR3 runs to 13 residues. Trimming cost V 5 bases and J 5 bases, with 7 bases left between them. CDR1 and CDR2 (germline): LNHDA, SQIVND (reference sequence). Here the CDR3 DNA reads TGTGCCAGTAGTGGACAGAATAATTCACCCCTCCACTTT. Its translation is CASSGQNNSPLHF.

The chain uses TRBV5-1 and TRBJ2-3; the match to TRBD1 covers 12 bases. The CDR3 is 15 amino acids. With V trimmed by 4 bases and J by 5 bases, 5 bases remained unmatched. Germline CDR1 SGHRS, CDR2 YFSETQ. CDR3 in amino acids: CASSTGTGGIDTQYF. The CDR3 bases are TGCGCCAGCAGCACCGGGACAGGGGGCATAGATACGCAGTATTTT.

In its sample, this clone was seen once. The rearrangement uses TRBV6-5 and TRBJ1-1; D possibly corresponds to TRBD1 (5 bases). Trimming shortened V by 7 bases and J by 5 bases, and 17 bases separated the two germline ends. Germline CDR1 and CDR2: MNHEY and SVGAGI. This CDR3 is 14 amino acids long. The CDR3 reads CASTPGTFSTEAFF. DNA for the CDR3: TGTGCCAGCACCCCCGGGACTTTTTCGACTGAAGCTTTCTTT.

This clone occurred once. DNA of the CDR3: TGTGCCAGCAGCTTTCAAGCACAGGGGAACACTGAAGCTTTCTTT. Protein: CASSFQAQGNTEAFF. The chain joins TRBV7-9 to TRBJ1-1; the D gene is possibly TRBD1 (6 bases). The CDR3 contains 15 residues. Germline V gene data show CDR1 as SEHNR and CDR2 as FQNEAQ (reference sequence). The V end lost 3 bases, the J end lost 1 base, and 12 bases lay between the germline ends.

The count of this clone is one. The V and J genes are TRBV6-5 and TRBJ2-7; D is perhaps TRBD2 (6 bases). Germline CDR1 reads MNHEY; CDR2 reads SVGAGI. The V gene lost 8 bases and the J gene lost 1 base, with 12 bases spanning the gap. This CDR3 comprises 13 residues. The CDR3 here is CASVASASYEQYF. The CDR3, as DNA: TGTGCCAGCGTGGCTAGCGCGTCCTACGAGCAGTACTTC.

This clone was recorded a few times. This chain links TRBV7-9 with TRBJ2-5, with a tentative D call TRBD1 (6 bases). There are 14 residues in the CDR3. Trimming left V 6 bases short and J 5 bases short, with 16 bases between. Germline V CDR1 and CDR2: SEHNR, FQNEAQ (reference sequence). The CDR3, as DNA: TGTGCCAGCAGTTCAGGGGTCGTCGGGGAGACCCAGTACTTC. Translated: CASSSGVVGETQYF.

V and J are TRBV15 and TRBJ2-7; possible D gene TRBD1, 6 bases. V was clipped by 6 bases and J by 1 base, with 13 bases between them. This CDR3 spans 14 amino acids. CDR1 LNHNV and CDR2 YYDKDF come from the germline V gene (reference sequence). The chain's CDR3 is CATSVSGESYEQYF. In nucleotides, the CDR3 is TGTGCCACCAGTGTTTCAGGGGAGTCCTACGAGCAGTACTTC.

The chain employs TRBV5-4 and TRBJ2-5; TRBD2 agrees at 12 bases. The V gene end was trimmed by 0 bases and the J gene end by 7 bases; junction bases not matched to a gene: 4. CDR3 length: 15 residues. Germline V gives CDR1 SGHNT, CDR2 YYREEE (reference sequence). CDR3 DNA sequence: TGTGCCAGCAGCTTGGGACTAGCGGGAGTAGGGACCCAGTACTTC. Translated: CASSLGLAGVGTQYF.

The J gene is TRBJ1-1, the V gene TRBV6-4, with 7 bases aligning to TRBD1. Germline V gene lookup returns CDR1 MRHNA and CDR2 SNTAGT. The CDR3 extends over 14 amino acids. With V trimmed by 8 bases and J by 2 bases, 8 bases remained unmatched. CDR3 residues: CASRREGANTEAFF. The CDR3 nucleotides are TGTGCCAGCCGTCGGGAGGGGGCCAACACTGAAGCTTTCTTT.

This clone appeared a single time. V gene TRBV4-1 combines with J gene TRBJ2-3; perhaps TRBD1 as D (5 bases). The germline V gene encodes CDR1 MGHRA and CDR2 YSYEKL. There are 16 residues in the CDR3. The V end was cut by 0 bases, the J end by 2 bases, with 12 bases between. CDR3: CASSQDPRQLTDTQYF. CDR3 sequence (DNA): TGCGCCAGCAGCCAAGATCCTCGACAGCTCACAGATACGCAGTATTTT.

In DNA, the CDR3 is TGTGCCAGCAGCTTGATGGAGTTAGACAATGAGCAGTTCTTC. Amino acid sequence: CASSLMELDNEQFF. The V and J genes are TRBV5-4 and TRBJ2-1; unclear D gene. CDR1 and CDR2 (germline): SGHNT, YYREEE (reference sequence). The length of the CDR3 is 14 residues. The germline V and J ends were trimmed by 1 base and 5 bases, with 10 bases remaining between them.

CDR3 in DNA: TGTGCCACCAGCAGAGATATCCACGAGCAGTACTTC. Protein product: CATSRDIHEQYF. The chain joins TRBV15 to TRBJ2-7; no reliable D call. Trimming cost V 0 bases and J 5 bases, with 5 bases left between them. Per germline, CDR1 LNHNV and CDR2 YYDKDF (reference sequence). The CDR3 extends over 12 amino acids.

The J gene is TRBJ2-1, the V gene TRBV9; 8 nucleotides agree with TRBD2. The CDR3 runs to 15 residues. Germline V gene data show CDR1 as SGDLS and CDR2 as YYNGEE. V was clipped by 2 bases and J by 5 bases; unmatched bases: 6. CDR3 region: CASSVTTSAHNEQFF. CDR3 in DNA: TGTGCCAGCAGCGTTACGACTAGCGCGCACAATGAGCAGTTCTTC. Drawing the rest from reference TRBV9 and TRBJ2-1, the complete variable domain is DSGVTQTPKHLITATGQRVTLRCSPRSGDLSVYWYQQSLDQGLQFLIQYYNGEERAKGNILERFSAQQFPDLHSELNLSSLELGDSALYFCASSVTTSAHNEQFFGPGTRLTVL.

The chain carries TRBV7-8 and TRBJ2-1, with D uncertain. This CDR3 is built from 15 residues. Trimming left V 1 base short and J 6 bases short, with 13 bases between. Germline lookup yields CDR1 SGHVS and CDR2 FQNEAQ. This CDR3 is CASSLVEHPLNEQFF. As DNA, the CDR3 is TGTGCCAGCAGCTTAGTTGAGCACCCACTCAATGAGCAGTTCTTC. The full variable domain, rest sourced from reference TRBV7-8 and TRBJ2-1, is GAGVSQSPRYKVAKRGQDVALRCDPISGHVSLFWYQQALGQGPEFLTYFQNEAQLDKSGLPSDRFFAERPEGSVSTLKIQRTQQEDSAVYLCASSLVEHPLNEQFFGPGTRLTVL.